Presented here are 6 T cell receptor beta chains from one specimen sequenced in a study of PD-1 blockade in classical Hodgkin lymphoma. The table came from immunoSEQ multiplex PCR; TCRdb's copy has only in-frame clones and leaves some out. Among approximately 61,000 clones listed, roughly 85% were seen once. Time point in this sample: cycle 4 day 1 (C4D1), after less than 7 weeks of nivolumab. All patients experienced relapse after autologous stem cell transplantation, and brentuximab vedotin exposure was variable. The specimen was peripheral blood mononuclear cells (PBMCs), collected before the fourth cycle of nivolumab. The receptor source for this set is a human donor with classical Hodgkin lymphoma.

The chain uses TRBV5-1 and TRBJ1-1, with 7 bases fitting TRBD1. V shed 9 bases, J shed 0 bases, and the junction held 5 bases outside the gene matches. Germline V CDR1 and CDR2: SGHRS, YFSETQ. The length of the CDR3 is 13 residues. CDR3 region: CATRGRLNTEAFF. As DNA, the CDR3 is TGCGCCACAAGGGGGCGCCTGAACACTGAAGCTTTCTTT.

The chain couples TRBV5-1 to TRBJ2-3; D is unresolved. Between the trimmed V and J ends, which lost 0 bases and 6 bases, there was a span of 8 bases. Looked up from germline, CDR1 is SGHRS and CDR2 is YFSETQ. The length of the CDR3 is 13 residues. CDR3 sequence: CASSLDTEDTQYF. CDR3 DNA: TGCGCCAGCAGCTTGGATACCGAGGATACGCAGTATTTT.

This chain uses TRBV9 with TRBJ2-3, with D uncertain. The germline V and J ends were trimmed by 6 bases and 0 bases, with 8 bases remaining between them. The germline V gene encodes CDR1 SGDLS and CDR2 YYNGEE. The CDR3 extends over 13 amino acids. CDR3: CASTTSSTDTQYF. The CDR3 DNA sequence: TGTGCCAGCACAACTTCTAGCACAGATACGCAGTATTTT.

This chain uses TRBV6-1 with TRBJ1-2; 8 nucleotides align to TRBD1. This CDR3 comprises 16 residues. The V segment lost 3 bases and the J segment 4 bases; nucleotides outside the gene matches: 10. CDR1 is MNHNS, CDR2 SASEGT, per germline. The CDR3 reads CASSDNRGAFFYGYTF. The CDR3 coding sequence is TGTGCCAGCAGTGATAACAGGGGGGCTTTTTTCTATGGCTACACCTTC.

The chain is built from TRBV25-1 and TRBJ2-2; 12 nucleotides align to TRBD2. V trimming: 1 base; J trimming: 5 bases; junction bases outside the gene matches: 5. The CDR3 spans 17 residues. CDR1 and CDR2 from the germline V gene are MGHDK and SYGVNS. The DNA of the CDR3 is TGTGCCAGCAGTGAATTAACTAGCGGGGGGATTACCGGGGAGCTGTTTTTT. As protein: CASSELTSGGITGELFF. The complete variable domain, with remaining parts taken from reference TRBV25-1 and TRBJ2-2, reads EADIYQTPRYLVIGTGKKITLECSQTMGHDKMYWYQQDPGMELHLIHYSYGVNSTEKGDLSSESTVSRIRTEHFPLTLESARPSHTSQYLCASSELTSGGITGELFFGEGSRLTVL.

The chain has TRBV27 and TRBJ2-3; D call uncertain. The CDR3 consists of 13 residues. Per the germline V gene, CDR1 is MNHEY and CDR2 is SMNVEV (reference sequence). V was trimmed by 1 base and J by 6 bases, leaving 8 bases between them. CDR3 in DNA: TGTGCCAGCAGTTTATTCCATCGGGATACGCAGTATTTT. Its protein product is CASSLFHRDTQYF.